What follows are 9 T cell receptor beta chains derived from one specimen sequenced in a study of early T cells in non-severe SARS-CoV-2 infection. Via MiXCR, TCRdb re-called the 5' RACE reads, giving one row per CDR3 protein. Found here are some 70,000 distinct CDR3 sequences, more than 4% of them singletons; the top ten hold 4.9%. Sequencing used whole blood. The receptor source for this set is an adult who was a healthcare worker with PCR-confirmed SARS-CoV-2 infection or an uninfected control (not recorded which).

Ten or more counts support this clonotype. As DNA, the CDR3 is TGTGCCAGCAGCCGTAACCACCTAAGCGGGGAGCTGTTTTTT. This translates into CASSRNHLSGELFF. The gene calls are TRBV7-3 and TRBJ2-2; unclear D gene. The germline CDR1 and CDR2 sequences are SGHTA and FQGTGA. V gave up 5 bases and J gave up 7 bases, with 14 bases separating them. The CDR3 has 14 amino acids.

This clonotype showed up just a few times. This chain joins TRBV11-3 and TRBJ2-3; D unclear. The germline V and J ends were trimmed by 1 base and 2 bases, with 7 bases remaining between them. The CDR3 covers 14 residues. CDR1 SGHNT and CDR2 YENEEA come from the germline V gene. CDR3 nucleotides: TGTGCCAGCAGCTTAGGGTCCGACACAGATACGCAGTATTTT. Amino acids: CASSLGSDTDTQYF.

This clonotype has just a few counts. The CDR3 DNA reads TGTGCCATCAGTGAGTCGGGACAGGGAGTCTATGGCTACACCTTC. Its translation is CAISESGQGVYGYTF. The chain has TRBV10-3 and TRBJ1-2; 9 bases map to TRBD1. Looked up from germline, CDR1 is ENHRY and CDR2 is SYGVKD. CDR3 length equals 15 residues. The J segment lost 4 bases and the V segment lost 0 bases, leaving 3 bases of the junction unmatched.

Ten or more counts support this clonotype. J is TRBJ1-2 and V is TRBV5-4, with a weak D call TRBD1 (5 bases). Per germline, CDR1 SGHNT and CDR2 YYREEE (reference sequence). CDR3 size: 15 residues. V was pared by 0 bases and J by 0 bases, with 9 bases between. CDR3 nucleotide sequence: TGTGCCAGCAGCTTGGCCGCAGGGCCTAACTATGGCTACACCTTC. Translated, it gives CASSLAAGPNYGYTF.

This clonotype was observed a few times. V usage is TRBV11-2 and J usage is TRBJ2-1; TRBD2 matches 10 bases. Germline CDR1 SGHAT, CDR2 FQNNGV. J was trimmed by 7 bases and V by 4 bases; bases with no gene match: 7. The CDR3 spans 15 residues. The CDR3 loop reads CASSSYSGRGNEQFF. Here the CDR3 DNA reads TGTGCCAGCAGCTCCTACAGCGGGAGGGGGAATGAGCAGTTCTTC.

This CDR3 is CSARDSSYEQYF. The CDR3, as DNA: TGCAGCGCCCGGGACAGCTCCTACGAGCAGTACTTC. This chain connects TRBV29-1 to TRBJ2-7, with 7 bases identical to TRBD1. Unmatched junction bases numbered 3, after V lost 7 bases and J lost 0 bases. CDR1 is SQVTM and CDR2 is ANQGSEA in the germline V gene. This CDR3 region has 12 residues.

In this sample, this clonotype turned up a few times. The chain carries TRBV5-8 and TRBJ2-7; a possible D gene is TRBD2 (7 bases). The germline gives CDR1 SGHTS, CDR2 YDEGEE. Trimming took off 6 bases at V and 1 base at J, with 20 bases between the two ends. CDR3 size: 16 residues. In DNA, the CDR3 is TGTGCCAGCAACAAGGGCGGGGGCGTGAGGTCCTACGAGCAGTACTTC. Translated, it gives CASNKGGGVRSYEQYF.

The table lists this clonotype with many counts. The rearrangement joins TRBV6-1 to TRBJ2-1, with 13 bases identical to TRBD2. Per germline, CDR1 MNHNS and CDR2 SASEGT. This CDR3 comprises 16 residues. The J segment lost 10 bases and the V segment lost 6 bases, leaving 12 bases of the junction unmatched. The CDR3: CASRPYGLAGEPEQFF. The CDR3 nucleotides read TGTGCCAGCAGACCTTACGGACTAGCGGGAGAACCGGAGCAGTTCTTC.

In this sample, this clonotype turned up a few times. The J gene is TRBJ2-3, the V gene TRBV20-1; 7 bases fit TRBD2. This CDR3 is 13 amino acids long. Germline CDR1 and CDR2: DFQATT and SNEGSKA (reference sequence). The J segment lost 8 bases and the V segment lost 4 bases, leaving 9 bases of the junction unmatched. The CDR3, as DNA: TGCAGTGCTAAGCGGGACCCGGGGGGTACGCAGTATTTT. It yields the protein CSAKRDPGGTQYF.